The clone carrying this T cell receptor (beta chain) was detected once. Germline CDR1 SGHTA, CDR2 FQGNSA. The CDR3 consists of 15 residues. The V gene end was trimmed by 5 bases and the J gene end by 2 bases; junction bases not matched to a gene: 5. The source of the sample is a study of identical twins. MiXCR was run by TCRdb on the 5' RACE reads, yielding one entry per CDR3 protein. The sample yields 1.5 million to 2 million distinct CDR3 sequences, about 31% seen once. The chain couples TRBV7-2 to TRBJ2-7, with 11 bases lining up with TRBD2. The source is a newborn girl in good health. Specimen: cord blood. CDR3 sequence (DNA): TGTGCCAGCAGCGAGACTAGCGGGGTAGCCTACGAGCAGTACTTC. It yields the protein CASSETSGVAYEQYF.